This entry is about one T cell receptor beta chain. CDR1 is MGHRA, CDR2 YSYEKL, per germline. V lost 2 bases to trimming and J lost 6 bases; unmatched junction nucleotides: 7. This CDR3 has 17 residues. Time point meaning: after trial treatment. The sample's treatment: LDRT plus nivolumab, ipilimumab, low-dose cyclophosphamide and aspirin (RACIN trial). Eligible patients bore advanced solid tumors devoid of tumor-infiltrating lymphocytes. This record comes from a study of low-dose radiotherapy and immunotherapy resistance in tumors. Study information: A total of 13 Gy over 26 weeks was given to Cohort 2 as 1 Gy per fraction every two weeks.

TRAV and TRBV primers primed cDNA for both TCRalpha and TCRbeta. The TCRs were subjected to amplification over around 18 PCR cycles employing a constant-region primer in conjunction with a V-primer adapter. From the reads, TCRdb called clonotypes with MiXCR, one entry per CDR3 protein. The sample records about 84,000 distinct CDR3 sequences, about a sixth being singletons. The rearrangement joins TRBV4-1 to TRBJ2-3, with 14 positions matching TRBD2. This clonotype originated in a male donor with prostate cancer. The material sequenced was PBMCs, taken after low-dose radiotherapy plus immunotherapy. The CDR3 nucleotides read TGCGCCAGCAGCCAAACCCGACTAGCGGGAGGGTATGATACGCAGTATTTT. This encodes CASSQTRLAGGYDTQYF.